These T cell receptor beta chains were read from a single sample in a study of blood T cell repertoires in COVID-19. Using immunoSEQ multiplex PCR, the repertoire was profiled, and TCRdb retains in-frame clones only, with some absent. The sample includes some 520,000 clones, roughly 89% of them seen just once. The material sequenced was peripheral blood. Receptor source: a man aged 18 to 29 with COVID-19, enrolled during active disease. Both conserved end residues are part of each CDR3. A D gene is named only where the DNA matches it firmly. Expanded clones are given a class, and other clones once, few, many or no size at all.

>-|TRBJ1-5|TRBV2|-
TGTGCCAGCAGTGACGACGGGACAAAAATTAGCAATCAGCCCCAGCATTTT
CASSDDGTKISNQPQHF
>TRBD2|TRBJ2-5|TRBV7-8|-
TGTGCCAGCAGCGGACGACTAGCGGGAGGGGAGACCCAGTACTTC
CASSGRLAGGETQYF
>TRBD2|TRBJ2-1|TRBV7-9|-
TGTGCCAGCAGCCTCTTAGCGGGAGATCGGCGCTACAATGAGCAGTTCTTC
CASSLLAGDRRYNEQFF
>TRBD2|TRBJ2-5|TRBV7-8|-
TGTGCCAGCAGCTTATCTCGGGGGACTAGCGGGCTTTTGACTAAGGAGACCCAGTACTTC
CASSLSRGTSGLLTKETQYF
>-|TRBJ2-7|TRBV11-2|-
TGTGCCAGCAGCTTAGCGACAGGCGGAGAGTACTTC
CASSLATGGEYF
>TRBD1|TRBJ2-1|TRBV14|few
TGTGCCAGCAGCCTGCGGGACAGGCCTTACAATGAGCAGTTCTTC
CASSLRDRPYNEQFF
>TRBD1|TRBJ1-3|TRBV7-2|-
TGTGCCAGCAGCTTCGGGGACAGGGATCTAGACACCATATATTTT
CASSFGDRDLDTIYF
>TRBD2|TRBJ2-1|TRBV3-1/TRBV3-2|-
TGTGCCAGCAGCCAGGCTAGCGGGGCTGATGAGCAGTTCTTC
CASSQASGADEQFF
>TRBD1|TRBJ1-1|TRBV25-1|-
TGTGCCAGCACGGCCGGGACAGGGGTTGTAGGTGAAGCTTTCTTT
CASTAGTGVVGEAFF
>TRBD2|TRBJ2-7|TRBV7-8|-
TGTGCCAGCAGCCCGAAACGGACTAGCGTCTCCTACGAGCAGTACTTC
CASSPKRTSVSYEQYF
>TRBD1|TRBJ2-1|TRBV10-3|-
TGTGCCATCAGTGACCCTCAGGGGGTAAGGTACAATGAGCAGTTCTTC
CAISDPQGVRYNEQFF
>TRBD1|TRBJ1-5|TRBV18|-
TGTGCCAGCTCACTTGATAGACAGGGCGATCAGCCCCAGCATTTT
CASSLDRQGDQPQHF
>-|TRBJ1-2|TRBV7-9|-
TGTGCCAGCAGCTATGATCCAGCTAACTATGGCTACACCTTC
CASSYDPANYGYTF
>TRBD1|TRBJ2-7|TRBV4-1|once
TGCGCCAGCAGCACGGACAGGGGGCCTGGGCAGTACTTC
CASSTDRGPGQYF
>TRBD2|TRBJ2-3|TRBV5-1|-
TGCGCCAGCAGCTGGAGCGGGGTGGGCACAGATACGCAGTATTTT
CASSWSGVGTDTQYF
>TRBD1|TRBJ1-1|TRBV5-6|-
TGTGCCAGCAGCTTTGTCCGGGACAGATCCACTGAAGCTTTCTTT
CASSFVRDRSTEAFF
>TRBD2|TRBJ2-3|TRBV11-2|-
TGTGCCAGCAGCCCCGGACTAGCGGGTAGTAAAGATACGCAGTATTTT
CASSPGLAGSKDTQYF
>-|TRBJ2-2|TRBV7-9|-
TGTGCCAGCAGCGGCAGATCTAGCTCTCTCGGGGAGCTGTTTTTT
CASSGRSSSLGELFF
>-|TRBJ2-3|TRBV7-6|once
TGTGCCAGCAGCTTAGTAGCTGCTACGCAGTATTTT
CASSLVAATQYF
>-|TRBJ1-4|TRBV6-5|-
TGTGCCAGCAGCCAAACTAATGAAAAACTGTTTTTT
CASSQTNEKLFF
>-|TRBJ2-5|TRBV2|-
TGTGCCAGCAGTGACGAGAGCCAAGAGACCCAGTACTTC
CASSDESQETQYF
>TRBD1|TRBJ2-1|TRBV5-1|-
TGCGCCAGCAGCTCGCGACCGGGACAGGGTCCGTACAATGAGCAGTTCTTC
CASSSRPGQGPYNEQFF
>TRBD1|TRBJ2-2|TRBV5-1|-
TGCGCCAGCAAAACACAGGGGACAGAAACCGGGGAGCTGTTTTTT
CASKTQGTETGELFF
>-|TRBJ2-7|TRBV12-3/TRBV12-4|-
TGTGCCAGCAGTTTAGCGGGGGGACACGAGCAGTACTTC
CASSLAGGHEQYF
>-|TRBJ2-1|TRBV30|-
TGTGCCTGGAGTTGGCAGGGGTTGGATGAGCAGTTCTTC
CAWSWQGLDEQFF
>TRBD1|TRBJ1-1|TRBV4-1|-
TGCGCCAGCAGCCCGACAGGGGTTGAAGCTTTCTTT
CASSPTGVEAFF
>TRBD1|TRBJ1-6|TRBV29-1|-
TGCAGCGTTGGGGACAGTAATTCACCCCTCCACTTT
CSVGDSNSPLHF
>TRBD1|TRBJ1-4|TRBV28|-
TGTGCCAGCAGCCGTAGACAGGGTAGGGAAAAACTGTTTTTT
CASSRRQGREKLFF
>TRBD1|TRBJ2-7|TRBV7-2|-
TGTGCCAGCAGCTTAGCGCTACAGGGGTACGAGCAGTACTTC
CASSLALQGYEQYF
>TRBD2|TRBJ2-1|TRBV18|-
TGTGCCAGCTCACCACCGGCGGGGGGCGCATACAATGAGCAGTTCTTC
CASSPPAGGAYNEQFF
>TRBD2|TRBJ2-7|TRBV11-3|-
TGTGCCAGCAGCTTAGGGGACATAGCGGGAGGCGGAGAGCAGTACTTC
CASSLGDIAGGGEQYF
>TRBD2|TRBJ2-3|TRBV3-1/TRBV3-2|-
TGTGCCAGCAGCCAAGAGCCCCTAGCGGGAGGAGGAGATACGCAGTATTTT
CASSQEPLAGGGDTQYF
>TRBD2|TRBJ2-1|TRBV2|-
TGTGCCAGCACCCCATTACTAGCGGGAGCCTACAATGAGCAGTTCTTC
CASTPLLAGAYNEQFF
>-|TRBJ1-2|TRBV29-1|-
TGCAGCGTAGGCCCGACAGATTACTATGGCTACACCTTC
CSVGPTDYYGYTF
>-|TRBJ2-1|TRBV9|-
TGTGCCAGCAGCGTAGATCGGTGGGCCCTCTACAATGAGCAGTTCTTC
CASSVDRWALYNEQFF
>TRBD1|TRBJ2-2|TRBV3-1/TRBV3-2|-
TGTGCCAGCAGATCGAGGGGACAGGGGGTAATGCAGAGGACCGGGGAGCTGTTTTTT
CASRSRGQGVMQRTGELFF
>TRBD1|TRBJ2-1|TRBV30|-
TGTGCCCAAGGACTCACAGGGGAACGATACAATGAGCAGTTCTTC
CAQGLTGERYNEQFF
>-|TRBJ2-5|TRBV11-2|-
TGTGCCAGCAGCTTAGTGGCTAGCGTTTACCAAGAGACCCAGTACTTC
CASSLVASVYQETQYF
>-|TRBJ1-6|TRBV2|-
TGTGCCAGCAGCGAGCGGTCCTCCTATAATTCACCCCTCCACTTT
CASSERSSYNSPLHF
>-|TRBJ1-2|TRBV19|-
TGTGCCAGCTCCGAGGAGGCCCAATACTATGGCTACACCTTC
CASSEEAQYYGYTF
>-|TRBJ1-1|TRBV28|-
TGTGCCAGCAGTCTTGGGGGCACCCGAGGGACTGAAGCTTTCTTT
CASSLGGTRGTEAFF
>TRBD2|TRBJ2-7|TRBV10-2|-
TGCGCCAGCAACCTCAGGCGAGCGGGGGCCTACGAGCAGTACTTC
CASNLRRAGAYEQYF